This T cell receptor (beta chain) comes out of a study of vaccination and CD4 T cells after COVID-19. Study in general: Every participant was given two doses of BNT162b2 or mRNA-1273 vaccine.

There are a few counts of this clonotype. Its antigen is undetermined. J lost 4 bases, V lost 2 bases, and 3 bases had no gene match. CDR3 length equals 15 residues. CDR1 and CDR2 (germline): LGHNA, YSLEER. The Oncomine TCR Beta short-read assay was applied to DNA of cultured CD4+ T cells. TCRdb itself ran the PCR reads through MiXCR, one entry per CDR3 protein. The sample includes about 14,000 distinct CDR3 sequences, 20% to 25% of them seen just once. Treatment meaning: approximately 9-day PBMC culture with coronavirus spike peptide pools or control peptides (ViraFEST assay). The rearrangement joins TRBV4-3 to TRBJ1-3; 9 positions match TRBD1. This TCR came from a human donor who had recovered from COVID-19. The sample was CD4+ T cells from blood, cultured in vitro, taken after SARS-CoV-2 vaccination. The CDR3 DNA reads as TGCGCCAGCAGCCAAAGGACAGGGGTAGGAAACACCATATATTTT. Translated, it gives CASSQRTGVGNTIYF.